Listed here is a single T cell receptor beta chain. The data were obtained in a study of blood T cell repertoires in COVID-19. Across the whole study: Acute and convalescent COVID-19 samples came from the United States, Italy and Spain. Sources were T cells, B-cell-depleted T cells, or PBMCs; the material itself was cDNA or gDNA.

Germline trimming cut 1 base from V and 3 bases from J; bases unmatched to any gene: 3. Germline values: CDR1 MNHNS, CDR2 SASEGT. The CDR3 has 15 residues. In the original analysis: Reference gene primer amplification in the assay estimated nucleated cell counts. The assay was immunoSEQ multiplex PCR, and TCRdb's table has in-frame clones only and misses some. V and J calls and clone size are given by that table; D and trimming were obtained from the DNA. The sample shows tens of thousands of clones, roughly four fifths of them seen only once. The sequenced sample was peripheral blood. The chain couples TRBV6-1 to TRBJ2-1; 7 positions match TRBD1. This clonotype was sampled from a man aged 50 to 60 with active or convalescent COVID-19. For the CDR3, the DNA is TGTGCCAGCAGTGAAGTGGGACAGATCTACAATGAGCAGTTCTTC. This encodes CASSEVGQIYNEQFF.